This TCR beta chain was documented in a study of type 1 and type 2 diabetes patients. About the study: Participants included type 1 and type 2 diabetes patients plus nondiabetic controls.

The PCR template was genomic DNA. A primer set of 30 forward and 13 reverse primers amplified the CDR3. TCRdb recomputed calls from the multiplex PCR reads with MiXCR, one row per CDR3 protein. Of a few hundred thousand distinct CDR3 sequences listed, more than 40% were seen once; the top ten hold roughly 15%. A few counts support this clonotype. Its target is not known. Whole-study results and caveats: In type 2 diabetes, highly-expanded CD4+ clones took a median roughly 4% of reads.

Trimming cost V 3 bases and J 4 bases; bases outside gene matches: 6. The CDR3 spans 13 residues. The germline CDR1 and CDR2 sequences are DFQATT and SNEGSKA (reference sequence). Sequencing input: peripheral blood mononuclear cells (PBMCs). The receptor was derived from a man aged 18 to 29 with type 2 diabetes. The rearrangement links TRBV20-1 to TRBJ2-7; 7 bases match TRBD1. CDR3 loop: CSASSRGLYEQYF. DNA for the CDR3: TGCAGTGCTAGTAGTAGGGGGCTATACGAGCAGTACTTC.